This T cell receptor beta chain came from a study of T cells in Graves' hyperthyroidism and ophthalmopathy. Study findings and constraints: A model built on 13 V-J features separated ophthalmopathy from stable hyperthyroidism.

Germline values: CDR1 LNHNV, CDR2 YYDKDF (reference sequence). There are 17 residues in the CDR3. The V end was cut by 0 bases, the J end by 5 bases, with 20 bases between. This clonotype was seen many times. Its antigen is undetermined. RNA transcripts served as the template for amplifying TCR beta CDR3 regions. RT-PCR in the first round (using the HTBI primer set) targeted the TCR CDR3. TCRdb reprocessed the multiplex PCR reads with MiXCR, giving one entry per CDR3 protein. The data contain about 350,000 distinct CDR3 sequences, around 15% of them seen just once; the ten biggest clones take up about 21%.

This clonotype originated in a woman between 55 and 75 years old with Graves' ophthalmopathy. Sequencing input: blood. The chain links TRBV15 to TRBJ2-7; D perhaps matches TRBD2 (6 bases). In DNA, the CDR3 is TGTGCCACCAGCAGAGATCCCCACGGGAGAAGTAGGAACGAGCAGTACTTC. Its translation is CATSRDPHGRSRNEQYF.